This TCR beta chain was profiled in a study of blood T cell repertoires in COVID-19. Study-wide background: COVID-19 samples from acute and convalescent phases originated in the United States, Italy and Spain. PBMCs, B-cell-depleted T cells, or T cells were the source of the cDNA or gDNA that made up the material.

In the original workflow: Researchers report that nucleated cell counts were estimated from reference gene primer amplification. The assay was immunoSEQ multiplex PCR, and TCRdb's table has in-frame clones only and misses some. The D gene and trimming were derived from the DNA, and the V and J assignments and clone size from that table. Among more than 30,000 clones listed, approximately 91% were seen once. Trimming cost V 6 bases and J 1 base, with 10 bases left between them. Germline V lookup: CDR1 MNHNY, CDR2 SVGAGI (reference sequence). The CDR3 has 14 amino acids. This TCR was recovered from a man in his 60s with active COVID-19. This sequence joins TRBV6-6 and TRBJ1-5; the D is unclear. Material for sequencing was peripheral blood. This CDR3 is CASSPGSSNQPQHF. The DNA of the CDR3 is TGTGCCAGCAGCCCCGGGTCAAGCAATCAGCCCCAGCATTTT.